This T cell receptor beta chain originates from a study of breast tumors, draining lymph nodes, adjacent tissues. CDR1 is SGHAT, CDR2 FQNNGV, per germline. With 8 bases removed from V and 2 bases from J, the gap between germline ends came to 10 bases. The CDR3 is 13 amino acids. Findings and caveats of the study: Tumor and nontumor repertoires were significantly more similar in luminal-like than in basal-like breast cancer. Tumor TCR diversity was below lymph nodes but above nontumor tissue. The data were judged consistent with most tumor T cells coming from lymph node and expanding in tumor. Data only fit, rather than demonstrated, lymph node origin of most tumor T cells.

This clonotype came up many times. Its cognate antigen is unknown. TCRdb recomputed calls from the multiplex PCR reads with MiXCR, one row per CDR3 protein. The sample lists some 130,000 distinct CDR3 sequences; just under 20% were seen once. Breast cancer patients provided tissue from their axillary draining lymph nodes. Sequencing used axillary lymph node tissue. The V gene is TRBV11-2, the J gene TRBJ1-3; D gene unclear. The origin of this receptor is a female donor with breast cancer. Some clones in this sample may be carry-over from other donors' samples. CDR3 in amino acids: CASREYTGNTIYF. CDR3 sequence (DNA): TGTGCCAGCCGGGAGTATACTGGAAACACCATATATTTT.